This entry is about one T cell receptor beta chain. This record comes from a study of OX40 agonist ivuxolimab in advanced cancers. Study as a whole: At doses from 0.01 to 10 mg/kg, patients were given intravenous ivuxolimab every 2 weeks.

The table came from immunoSEQ multiplex PCR; TCRdb's copy has only in-frame clones and leaves some out. The table lists some 99,000 clones, around 91% of them singletons. This CDR3 is built from 17 residues. Germline V gene data show CDR1 as KGHSH and CDR2 as LQKENI. Losses at the gene ends were 6 bases for V and 2 bases for J; bases not matched to a gene: 8. The chain uses TRBV18 and TRBJ2-3; 13 bases agree with TRBD2. Sequenced material: CD4+ or CD8+ T cells sorted from blood, taken in a trial of the OX40 agonist ivuxolimab. The clonotype was recovered from an adult with an advanced solid tumor such as melanoma, head and neck, liver or kidney cancer. The CDR3 DNA reads as TGTGCCAGCTCCTCTAGGACTAGCGGGAGCTCCACAGATACGCAGTATTTT. Residues: CASSSRTSGSSTDTQYF.